The clone carrying this T cell receptor beta chain was counted a few times. The antigen is not known. HIV-negative, healthy adults without recent acute infections or vaccinations were the donors. Naive CD4+ cells were CD45RA-selected; the remaining cells were memory. This specimen comes from a study of shared clonotypes between healthy human individuals. Study-wide findings and caveats: Estimated clonotype richness was generally higher in naive than memory subsets.

The germline V and J ends were trimmed by 10 bases and 0 bases, with 13 bases remaining between them. This CDR3 contains 13 residues. CDR1 and CDR2 (germline): LNHDA, SQIVND (reference sequence). TCRdb keeps only in-frame clones here, not all; method: immunoSEQ multiplex PCR. The sample yields 1 million to 1.2 million clones, approximately 80% seen once. V is TRBV19 and J is TRBJ2-7; possibly TRBD1 or TRBD2 for D (5 bases each). The sample comprised memory CD4+ T cells from PBMCs. The subset denotes: CD45RA-negative fraction. The source is a man in his late teens or twenties in good health. Some clones in this sample may be carry-over from other donors' samples. CDR3 bases: TGTGCCACGGGACGCTCCCCCTCCTACGAGCAGTACTTC. Translating gives CATGRSPSYEQYF.